The 14 T cell receptor beta chains listed next were all sequenced from one sample in a study of human T cells and chemical hapten exposure. In TCRdb, the RACE reads were re-called with MiXCR into one record per CDR3 protein. The sample lists a few hundred thousand distinct CDR3 sequences, 4.8% occurring once. Time point defined: patch test 1, 2 weeks after DPC sensitization. The treatment denotes: therapeutic diphenylcyclopropenone sensitization with weekly scalp DPC. This specimen was whole blood, taken in connection with sensitization to the hapten diphenylcyclopropenone (DPC). The receptors here all came from a woman aged 45-65 years with alopecia areata. Some clones in this sample may be carry-over from other donors' samples.

This clonotype has ten or more counts. The chain carries TRBV4-1 and TRBJ1-4; no clear D gene. V dropped 0 bases and J dropped 8 bases, with 10 bases sitting between them. Germline V CDR1 and CDR2: MGHRA, YSYEKL. The CDR3 is made up of 14 amino acids. In DNA, the CDR3 is TGCGCCAGCAGCCAAGATTGGACCCTGGAAAAACTGTTTTTT. Translated, it gives CASSQDWTLEKLFF.

This clonotype was counted ten times or more. The J gene is TRBJ2-7, the V gene TRBV6-5; 8 bases are a match to TRBD1. V was pared by 5 bases and J by 6 bases, with 6 bases of the junction left unmatched. This CDR3 contains 13 residues. Germline CDR1 is MNHEY and CDR2 is SVGAGI. The CDR3 DNA sequence: TGTGCCAGCAGTCCCCGGACAGGGAGCGAGCAGTACTTC. Protein: CASSPRTGSEQYF.

This clonotype has just a few counts. V and J are TRBV20-1 and TRBJ2-4; perhaps TRBD2 as D (5 bases). Germline CDR1 DFQATT, CDR2 SNEGSKA (reference sequence). V lost 6 bases and J lost 0, with 12 bases in between. The CDR3 is 14 residues long. In nucleotides, the CDR3 is TGCAGTGCCCCGGGGTCCGTAGCCAAAAACATTCAGTACTTC. The encoded protein is CSAPGSVAKNIQYF.

This clonotype was seen at least ten times. The DNA for the CDR3 is TGTGCCTGGAGTAACCTACTAGCGGGAGCAGGCACCGGGGAGCTGTTTTTT. This gives the protein CAWSNLLAGAGTGELFF. This rearrangement joins TRBV30 to TRBJ2-2; 11 bases fit TRBD2. Germline loops: CDR1 GTSNPN, CDR2 SVGIG (reference sequence). Germline trimming cut 2 bases from V and 4 bases from J; bases unmatched to any gene: 9. This CDR3 has 17 residues.

In its sample, this clonotype was seen many times. The rearrangement uses TRBV6-1 and TRBJ1-1; 9 bases line up with TRBD1. The CDR3 extends over 14 amino acids. CDR1 is MNHNS, CDR2 SASEGT, per germline. The V and J ends lost 2 bases and 8 bases, in that order; junction bases with no gene match: 6. The CDR3 nucleotides read TGTGCCAGCAGTGAACTGGGACAGGGTTCCGAAGCTTTCTTT. Its translation: CASSELGQGSEAFF.

Ten or more counts support this clonotype. This CDR3 is CSAPENVGQYF. CDR3 in DNA: TGCAGTGCCCCGGAAAACGTGGGGCAGTACTTC. The chain is built from TRBV20-1 and TRBJ2-7, with D uncertain. The CDR3 runs 11 residues. The V and J ends lost 6 bases and 9 bases respectively, with 15 bases between them. CDR1 and CDR2 from the germline V gene are DFQATT and SNEGSKA (reference sequence).

This clonotype was counted ten times or more. The chain links TRBV24-1 to TRBJ2-1; D call uncertain. CDR3 length: 12 amino acids. Germline V gene lookup returns CDR1 KGHDR and CDR2 SFDVKD. The V end was cut by 1 base, the J end by 5 bases, with 2 bases between. DNA of the CDR3: TGTGCCACCAGTGATTTAGACAATGAGCAGTTCTTC. Translation: CATSDLDNEQFF.

This clonotype was seen repeatedly, ten times or more. J is TRBJ2-3 and V is TRBV9; 10 nucleotides agree with TRBD1. Germline trimming cut 4 bases from V and 2 bases from J; bases unmatched to any gene: 10. The CDR3 extends over 17 amino acids. Germline V lookup: CDR1 SGDLS, CDR2 YYNGEE. The CDR3 DNA sequence: TGTGCCAGCAGCTCTTCTGGGACAGGGGTCCCCACAGATACGCAGTATTTT. Its translation is CASSSSGTGVPTDTQYF.

This clonotype was counted many times. The chain combines TRBV11-2 with TRBJ1-2; D not resolved. This CDR3 comprises 11 residues. V lost 4 bases and J 8 bases, leaving 8 bases between the germline ends. The germline gives CDR1 SGHAT, CDR2 FQNNGV. The CDR3 reads CASSSRAGYTF. The DNA of the CDR3 is TGTGCCAGCAGCTCCCGGGCAGGCTACACCTTC.

This clonotype was picked up many times. The chain combines TRBV12-3 or TRBV12-4 with TRBJ1-2; D is ambiguous. Trimming pared 2 bases from V and 4 bases from J, leaving 8 bases between. The CDR3 runs 13 residues. The CDR3 DNA reads TGTGCCAGCAGTTTAAGTAGGGTCTATGGCTACACCTTC. Residues: CASSLSRVYGYTF.

This clonotype was seen many times. The V and J genes are TRBV27 and TRBJ1-2, with 8 positions matching TRBD1. V shed 3 bases, J shed 3 bases, and the junction held 3 bases outside the gene matches. CDR1 and CDR2 (germline): MNHEY, SMNVEV (reference sequence). This CDR3 is 14 amino acids long. The CDR3 region has the DNA TGTGCCAGCAGTTTTCAGGGGGCGCACTATGGCTACACCTTC. Translation gives CASSFQGAHYGYTF.

Many counts were recorded for this clonotype. This chain uses TRBV7-2 with TRBJ2-3; 8 nucleotides align to TRBD1. The CDR3 spans 15 residues. J gave up 3 bases and V 2 bases, and 4 bases lay outside the gene matches. Germline loops: CDR1 SGHTA, CDR2 FQGNSA. DNA of the CDR3: TGTGCCAGCAGCTTATATCAGGGGGCGACAGATACGCAGTATTTT. Protein: CASSLYQGATDTQYF.

Only a few counts were recorded for this clonotype. The chain uses TRBV7-7 and TRBJ1-4; D remains ambiguous. Per germline, CDR1 SSHAT and CDR2 FNYEAQ (reference sequence). Trimming removed 4 bases at V and 5 bases at J, with 8 bases between. There are 13 residues in the CDR3. The CDR3 sequence: CASSYGKNEKLFF. In DNA, the CDR3 is TGTGCCAGCAGCTACGGAAAGAATGAAAAACTGTTTTTT. The whole variable domain, remainder taken from reference TRBV7-7 and TRBJ1-4, is GAGVSQSPRYKVTKRGQDVTLRCDPISSHATLYWYQQALGQGPEFLTYFNYEAQPDKSGLPSDRFSAERPEGSISTLTIQRTEQRDSAMYRCASSYGKNEKLFFGSGTQLSVL.

The chain uses TRBV7-2 and TRBJ1-3; TRBD1 agrees at 9 bases. Germline values: CDR1 SGHTA, CDR2 FQGNSA. With 3 bases clipped from V and 8 bases from J, the junction kept 5 bases outside the gene matches. There are 14 residues in the CDR3. CDR3 DNA sequence: TGTGCCAGCAGCTTCCCGGGACAGGGCGACACCATATATTTT. It is translated as CASSFPGQGDTIYF.